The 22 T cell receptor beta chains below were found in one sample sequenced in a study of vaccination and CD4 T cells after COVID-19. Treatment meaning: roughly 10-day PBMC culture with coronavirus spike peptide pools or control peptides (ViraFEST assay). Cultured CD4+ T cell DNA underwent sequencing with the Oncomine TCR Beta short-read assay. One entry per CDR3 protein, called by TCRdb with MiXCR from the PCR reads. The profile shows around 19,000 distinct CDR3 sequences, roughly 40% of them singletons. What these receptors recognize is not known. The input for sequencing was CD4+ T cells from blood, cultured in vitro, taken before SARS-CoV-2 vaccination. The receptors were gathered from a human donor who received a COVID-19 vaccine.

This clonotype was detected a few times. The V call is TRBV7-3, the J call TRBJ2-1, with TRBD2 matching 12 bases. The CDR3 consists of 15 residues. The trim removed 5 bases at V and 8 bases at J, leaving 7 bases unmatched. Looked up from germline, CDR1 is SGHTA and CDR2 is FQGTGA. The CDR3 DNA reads TGTGCCAGCAGCCGCGGACTAGCGGGGTTCGATGAGCAGTTCTTC. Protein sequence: CASSRGLAGFDEQFF.

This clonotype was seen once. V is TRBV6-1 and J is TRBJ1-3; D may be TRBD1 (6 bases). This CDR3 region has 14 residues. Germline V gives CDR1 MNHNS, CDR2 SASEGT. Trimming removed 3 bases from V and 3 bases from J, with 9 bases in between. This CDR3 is CASSDTGYGNTIYF. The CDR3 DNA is TGTGCCAGCAGTGACACAGGGTATGGAAACACCATATATTTT.

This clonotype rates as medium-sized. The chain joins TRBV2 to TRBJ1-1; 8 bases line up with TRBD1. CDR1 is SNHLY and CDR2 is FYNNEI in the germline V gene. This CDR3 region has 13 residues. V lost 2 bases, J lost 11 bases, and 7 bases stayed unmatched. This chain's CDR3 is CASSESRGLTAFF. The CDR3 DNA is TGTGCCAGCAGTGAAAGCAGGGGGCTCACGGCTTTCTTT.

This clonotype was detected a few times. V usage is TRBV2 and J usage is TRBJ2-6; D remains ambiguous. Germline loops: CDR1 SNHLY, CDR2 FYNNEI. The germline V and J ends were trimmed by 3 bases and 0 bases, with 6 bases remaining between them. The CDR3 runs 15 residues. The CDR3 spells CASSEEFSGANVLTF. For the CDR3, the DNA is TGTGCCAGCAGTGAGGAGTTCTCTGGGGCCAACGTCCTGACTTTC.

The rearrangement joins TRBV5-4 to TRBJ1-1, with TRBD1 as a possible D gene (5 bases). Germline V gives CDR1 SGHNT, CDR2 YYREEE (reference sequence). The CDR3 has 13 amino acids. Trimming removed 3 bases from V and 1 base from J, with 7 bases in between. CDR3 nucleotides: TGTGCCAGCAGCTGGAGGGGGAACACTGAAGCTTTCTTT. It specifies CASSWRGNTEAFF.

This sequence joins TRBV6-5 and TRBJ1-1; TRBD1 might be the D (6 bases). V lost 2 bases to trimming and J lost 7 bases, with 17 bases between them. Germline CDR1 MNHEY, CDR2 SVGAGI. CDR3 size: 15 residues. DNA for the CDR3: TGTGCCAGCAGTTACGGGGACATGGGTGGCAGTGAAGCTTTCTTT. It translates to CASSYGDMGGSEAFF.

CDR3 in DNA: TGTGCCAGCAGCACCCCCAGGACAGGGGGCTATGAGCAGTTCTTC. The encoded protein is CASSTPRTGGYEQFF. This chain connects TRBV7-9 to TRBJ2-1; TRBD1 aligns across 11 bases. The CDR3 totals 15 residues. V shed 5 bases, J shed 8 bases, and the junction held 8 bases outside the gene matches. Germline CDR1 and CDR2: SEHNR and FQNEAQ (reference sequence).

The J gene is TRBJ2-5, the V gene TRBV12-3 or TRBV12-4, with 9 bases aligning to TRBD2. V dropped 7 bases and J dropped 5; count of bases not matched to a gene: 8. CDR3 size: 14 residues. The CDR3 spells CASTLAGVRETQYF. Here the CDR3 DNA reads TGTGCCAGCACATTAGCGGGGGTGAGGGAGACCCAGTACTTC.

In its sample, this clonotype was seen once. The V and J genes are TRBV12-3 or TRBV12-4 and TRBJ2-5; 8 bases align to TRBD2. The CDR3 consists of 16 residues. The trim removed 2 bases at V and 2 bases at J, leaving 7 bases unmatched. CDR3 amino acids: CASSLTRGTSQETQYF. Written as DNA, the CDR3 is TGTGCCAGCAGTTTAACCCGAGGGACTAGTCAAGAGACCCAGTACTTC.

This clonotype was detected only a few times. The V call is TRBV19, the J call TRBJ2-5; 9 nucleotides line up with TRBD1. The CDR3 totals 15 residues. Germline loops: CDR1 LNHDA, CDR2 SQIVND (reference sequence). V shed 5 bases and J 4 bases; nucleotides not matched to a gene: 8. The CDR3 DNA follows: TGTGCCAGTAGTTCGAGACAGGGGGTGGGAGAGACCCAGTACTTC. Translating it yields CASSSRQGVGETQYF.

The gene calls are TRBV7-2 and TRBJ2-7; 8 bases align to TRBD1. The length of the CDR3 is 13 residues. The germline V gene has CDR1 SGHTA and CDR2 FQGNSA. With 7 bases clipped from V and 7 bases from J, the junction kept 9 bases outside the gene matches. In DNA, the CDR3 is TGTGCCAGCAACGTACAGGGGGTTGGGGAGCAGTACTTC. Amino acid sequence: CASNVQGVGEQYF.

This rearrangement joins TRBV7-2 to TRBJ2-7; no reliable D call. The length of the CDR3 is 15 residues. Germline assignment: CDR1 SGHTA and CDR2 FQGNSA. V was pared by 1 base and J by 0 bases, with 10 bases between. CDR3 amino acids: CASSLDATSSYEQYF. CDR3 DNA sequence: TGTGCCAGCAGCTTAGATGCTACAAGCTCCTACGAGCAGTACTTC.

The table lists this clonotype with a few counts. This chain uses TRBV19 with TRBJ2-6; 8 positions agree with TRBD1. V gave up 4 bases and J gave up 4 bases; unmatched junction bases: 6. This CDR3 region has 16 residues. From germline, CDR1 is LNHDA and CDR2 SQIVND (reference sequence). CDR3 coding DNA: TGTGCCAGTAGTACCGGACAGGGCGGAGGGGCCAACGTCCTGACTTTC. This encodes CASSTGQGGGANVLTF.

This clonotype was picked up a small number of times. The CDR3 here is CATSNRVGQPQHF. DNA for the CDR3: TGTGCCACCTCGAACAGGGTGGGCCAGCCCCAGCATTTT. The chain combines TRBV24-1 with TRBJ1-5, with a possible D match to TRBD1 (6 bases). This CDR3 contains 13 residues. Between the trimmed V and J ends, which lost 9 bases and 7 bases, there was a span of 15 bases. Looked up from germline, CDR1 is KGHDR and CDR2 is SFDVKD.

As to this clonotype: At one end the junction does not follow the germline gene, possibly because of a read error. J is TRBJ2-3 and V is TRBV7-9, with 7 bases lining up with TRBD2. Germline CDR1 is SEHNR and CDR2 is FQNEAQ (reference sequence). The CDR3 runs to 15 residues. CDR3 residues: CVSSLEAGTTDTQYF. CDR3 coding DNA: TGTGTCAGCAGCTTAGAAGCGGGGACCACAGATACGCAGTATTTT. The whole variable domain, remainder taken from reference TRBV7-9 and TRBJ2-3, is DTGVSQNPRHKITKRGQNVTFRCDPISEHNRLYWYRQTLGQGPEFLTYFQNEAQLEKSRLLSDRFSAERPKGSFSTLEIQRTEQGDSAMYLCVSSLEAGTTDTQYFGPGTRLTVL.

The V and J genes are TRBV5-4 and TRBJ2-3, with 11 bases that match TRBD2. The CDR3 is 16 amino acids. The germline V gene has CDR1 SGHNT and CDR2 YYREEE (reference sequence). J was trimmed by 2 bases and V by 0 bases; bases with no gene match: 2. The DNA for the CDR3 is TGTGCCAGCAGCTTGGGACTAGCGGGGTACACAGATACGCAGTATTTT. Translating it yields CASSLGLAGYTDTQYF. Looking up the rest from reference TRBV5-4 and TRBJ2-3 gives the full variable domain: ETGVTQSPTHLIKTRGQQVTLRCSSQSGHNTVSWYQQALGQGPQFIFQYYREEENGRGNFPPRFSGLQFPNYSSELNVNALELDDSALYLCASSLGLAGYTDTQYFGPGTRLTVL.

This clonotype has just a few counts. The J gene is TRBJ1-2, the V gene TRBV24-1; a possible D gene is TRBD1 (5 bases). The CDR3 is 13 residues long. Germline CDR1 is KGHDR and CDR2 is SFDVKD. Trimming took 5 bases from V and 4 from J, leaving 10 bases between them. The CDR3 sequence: CATSGGIPYGYTF. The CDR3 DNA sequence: TGTGCCACCAGTGGGGGGATTCCCTATGGCTACACCTTC.

CDR3 protein: CASSVGLAGGNEQFF. CDR3 sequence (DNA): TGTGCCAGCAGCGTCGGACTAGCGGGGGGTAATGAGCAGTTCTTC. The chain links TRBV7-2 to TRBJ2-1; 14 bases fit TRBD2. Germline V CDR1 and CDR2: SGHTA, FQGNSA. The CDR3 is 15 amino acids. Unmatched junction bases numbered 4, after V lost 5 bases and J lost 7 bases.

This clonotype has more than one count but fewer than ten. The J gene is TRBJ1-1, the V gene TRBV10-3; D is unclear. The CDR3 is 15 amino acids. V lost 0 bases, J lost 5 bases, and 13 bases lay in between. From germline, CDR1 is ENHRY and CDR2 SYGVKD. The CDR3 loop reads CAISESSGRETEAFF. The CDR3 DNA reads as TGTGCCATCAGTGAGTCATCAGGCCGCGAGACTGAAGCTTTCTTT.

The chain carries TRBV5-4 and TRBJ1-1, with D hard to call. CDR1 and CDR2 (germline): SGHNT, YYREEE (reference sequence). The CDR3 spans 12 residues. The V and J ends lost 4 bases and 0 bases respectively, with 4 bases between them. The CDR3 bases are TGTGCCAGCAGCACATTGAACACTGAAGCTTTCTTT. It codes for CASSTLNTEAFF.

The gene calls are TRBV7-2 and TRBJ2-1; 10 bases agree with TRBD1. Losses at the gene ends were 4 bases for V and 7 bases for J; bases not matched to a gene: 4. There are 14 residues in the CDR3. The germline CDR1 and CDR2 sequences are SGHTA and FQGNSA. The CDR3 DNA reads TGTGCCAGCAGCTCCCGACAGGGGGCAAATGAGCAGTTCTTC. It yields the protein CASSSRQGANEQFF.

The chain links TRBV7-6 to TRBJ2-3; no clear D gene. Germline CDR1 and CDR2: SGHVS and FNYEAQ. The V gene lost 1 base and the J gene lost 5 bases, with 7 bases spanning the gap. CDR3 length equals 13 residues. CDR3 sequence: CASSLGLVDTQYF. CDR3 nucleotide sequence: TGTGCCAGCAGCTTAGGGCTAGTAGATACGCAGTATTTT.